The 10 T cell receptor beta chains reported below all come from one sample, sequenced in a study of OX40 agonist ivuxolimab in advanced cancers. Sequencing was performed with immunoSEQ multiplex PCR; in TCRdb, only in-frame clones are kept and a portion is missing. This sample carries about 80,000 clones, around 90% of them seen once, and the ten largest clones take roughly 0.44%. The sample consisted of CD4+ or CD8+ T cells sorted from blood, taken in a trial of the OX40 agonist ivuxolimab. The receptors come from an adult with an advanced solid tumor such as melanoma, head and neck, liver or kidney cancer.

The rearrangement uses TRBV18 and TRBJ1-2; TRBD1 might be the D (5 bases). From germline, CDR1 is KGHSH and CDR2 LQKENI. Trimming removed 0 bases at V and 6 bases at J, with 8 bases between. This CDR3 region has 13 residues. The CDR3 reads CASSPPGGDGYTF. CDR3 coding DNA: TGTGCCAGCTCACCACCGGGAGGGGATGGCTACACCTTC.

This chain uses TRBV2 with TRBJ1-5; 7 bases are a match to TRBD1. Germline CDR1 is SNHLY and CDR2 is FYNNEI. The junction had 9 bases not matched to a gene; V was cut back by 6 bases and J by 4 bases. The CDR3 length is 15 residues. The CDR3 nucleotides are TGTGCCAGCAGCTCCGACAGGGCTTTGAATCAGCCCCAGCATTTT. This sequence encodes CASSSDRALNQPQHF.

J is TRBJ2-5 and V is TRBV14; D remains unclear. Trimming stripped 2 bases from V and 4 bases from J, with 5 bases between. Germline loops: CDR1 SGHDN, CDR2 FVKESK. The CDR3 loop spans 12 amino acids. This CDR3 is CASSQQRETQYF. The CDR3 DNA is TGTGCCAGCAGCCAACAGAGAGAGACCCAGTACTTC.

This clone was seen once. V is TRBV5-5 and J is TRBJ1-1, with 11 bases lining up with TRBD1. Germline CDR1 is SGHKS and CDR2 is YYEKEE (reference sequence). V lost 4 bases, J lost 2 bases, and 4 bases stayed unmatched. The CDR3 runs 15 residues. The CDR3 DNA sequence: TGTGCCAGCAGCAGGACAGGGGGCCCCAACACTGAAGCTTTCTTT. Translated, it gives CASSRTGGPNTEAFF.

The chain joins TRBV6-6 to TRBJ1-2; 9 bases agree with TRBD1. The length of the CDR3 is 15 residues. Germline CDR1 reads MNHNY; CDR2 reads SVGAGI (reference sequence). The V and J ends lost 2 bases and 3 bases, in that order; junction bases with no gene match: 4. CDR3: CASSYPGQGDYGYTF. CDR3 coding DNA: TGTGCCAGCAGTTACCCGGGACAGGGCGACTATGGCTACACCTTC.

The rearrangement uses TRBV11-2 and TRBJ2-3; 7 bases align to TRBD2. The CDR3 spans 15 residues. Germline V CDR1 and CDR2: SGHAT, FQNNGV. V lost 5 bases to trimming and J lost 6 bases; unmatched junction nucleotides: 11. CDR3 in amino acids: CASSPSVRGGDTQYF. CDR3 in DNA: TGTGCCAGCAGCCCTTCGGTCCGGGGAGGGGATACGCAGTATTTT.

This clone came up once. The chain joins TRBV7-3 to TRBJ2-7; 8 bases fit TRBD1. CDR1 and CDR2 (germline): SGHTA, FQGTGA. This CDR3 contains 15 residues. V was pared by 4 bases and J by 2 bases, with 7 bases of the junction left unmatched. The chain's CDR3 is CASSSAGGYPYEQYF. The DNA for the CDR3 is TGTGCCAGCAGCTCGGCAGGGGGCTACCCCTACGAGCAGTACTTC.

The J gene is TRBJ1-1, the V gene TRBV2; maybe TRBD1 (6 bases). This CDR3 is 13 amino acids long. V was shortened by 8 bases and J by 2 bases, with 12 bases between the two germline ends. CDR1 SNHLY and CDR2 FYNNEI come from the germline V gene. The CDR3: CASARQENTEAFF. As DNA, the CDR3 is TGTGCCAGCGCCCGACAGGAAAACACTGAAGCTTTCTTT.

A single count supports this clone. This sequence joins TRBV7-2 and TRBJ2-1; 11 nucleotides agree with TRBD2. The CDR3 extends over 15 amino acids. V was clipped by 7 bases and J by 5 bases; unmatched bases: 7. The germline gives CDR1 SGHTA, CDR2 FQGNSA. The CDR3 loop reads CASTPGLAVNNEQFF. Written as DNA, the CDR3 is TGTGCCAGCACCCCGGGACTAGCGGTAAACAATGAGCAGTTCTTC.

The V call is TRBV7-3, the J call TRBJ2-5; 9 bases are a match to TRBD1. The germline CDR1 and CDR2 sequences are SGHTA and FQGTGA. CDR3 length: 15 residues. V was clipped by 5 bases and J by 3 bases; unmatched bases: 7. CDR3 sequence reads: CASSDSRTGEETQYF. CDR3 DNA: TGTGCCAGCAGCGACTCTAGGACAGGGGAAGAGACCCAGTACTTC.